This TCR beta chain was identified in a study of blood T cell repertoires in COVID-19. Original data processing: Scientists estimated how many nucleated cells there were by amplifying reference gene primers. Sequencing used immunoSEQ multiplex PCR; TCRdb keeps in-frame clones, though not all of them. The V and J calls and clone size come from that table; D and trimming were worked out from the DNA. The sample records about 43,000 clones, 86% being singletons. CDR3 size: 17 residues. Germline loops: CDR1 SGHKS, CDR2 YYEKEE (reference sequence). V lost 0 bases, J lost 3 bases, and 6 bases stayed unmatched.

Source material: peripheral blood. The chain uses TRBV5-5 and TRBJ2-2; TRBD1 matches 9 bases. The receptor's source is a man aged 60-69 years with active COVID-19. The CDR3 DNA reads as TGTGCCAGCAGCTTGGCCCAGGGACAGGGAGACACCGGGGAGCTGTTTTTT. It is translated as CASSLAQGQGDTGELFF.